Below are 19 T cell receptor beta chains sequenced from a single sample in a study of cytomegalovirus exposure and HLA in healthy donors. Clones were sequenced by immunoSEQ multiplex PCR, and TCRdb holds only the in-frame ones, with some missing. The sample has approximately 120,000 clones, roughly 94% seen once. The sequencing sample was made of PBMCs. The receptors here all came from a woman between 18 and 29 years old in good health and CMV-seronegative.

The chain joins TRBV2 to TRBJ2-7; D gene unclear. Germline V gene sequence: CDR1 SNHLY, CDR2 FYNNEI. V lost 7 bases to trimming and J lost 4 bases, with 8 bases between them. The CDR3 is 11 amino acids. DNA of the CDR3: TGTGCCAGCACAACGGAGTACGAGCAGTACTTC. Its protein product is CASTTEYEQYF.

This chain connects TRBV27 to TRBJ1-4; D uncertain. The CDR3 contains 13 residues. Germline CDR1 and CDR2: MNHEY and SMNVEV (reference sequence). V was shortened by 6 bases and J by 4 bases, with 9 bases between the two germline ends. The CDR3 DNA reads as TGTGCCAGCAGCCCTCACTATAATGAAAAACTGTTTTTT. Protein product: CASSPHYNEKLFF.

V and J are TRBV15 and TRBJ1-1, with D maybe TRBD1 (6 bases). Trimming pared 7 bases from V and 3 bases from J, leaving 18 bases between. This CDR3 comprises 15 residues. Looked up from germline, CDR1 is LNHNV and CDR2 is YYDKDF (reference sequence). The CDR3 reads CATKQSPGGHTEAFF. In DNA form, the CDR3 reads TGTGCCACCAAACAAAGTCCGGGGGGGCACACTGAAGCTTTCTTT.

The rearrangement uses TRBV30 and TRBJ1-1; perhaps TRBD1 as D (5 bases). CDR3 length equals 13 residues. The germline V and J ends were trimmed by 2 bases and 7 bases, with 14 bases remaining between them. Looked up from germline, CDR1 is GTSNPN and CDR2 is SVGIG (reference sequence). The CDR3 region is CAWSYLGGGEAFF. CDR3 nucleotides: TGTGCCTGGAGTTACCTGGGGGGTGGTGAAGCTTTCTTT.

V usage is TRBV6-5 and J usage is TRBJ2-5; the match to TRBD1 covers 8 bases. After removal of 10 bases from V and 3 bases from J, the junction contained 4 bases not matched to a gene. The CDR3 runs to 12 residues. CDR1 MNHEY and CDR2 SVGAGI come from the germline V gene. CDR3 region: CATGQAKETQYF. CDR3 coding DNA: TGTGCCACGGGACAGGCGAAAGAGACCCAGTACTTC.

The CDR3 region is CASSRDSMNTEAFF. CDR3 nucleotide sequence: TGTGCCAGCAGCCGTGACAGCATGAACACTGAAGCTTTCTTT. The V gene is TRBV7-9, the J gene TRBJ1-1, with D perhaps TRBD1 (5 bases). CDR3 size: 14 residues. The germline V gene has CDR1 SEHNR and CDR2 FQNEAQ (reference sequence). V was cut by 5 bases and J by 0 bases, with 10 bases left in between.

The chain employs TRBV5-4 and TRBJ2-2, with 11 bases fitting TRBD2. Germline loops: CDR1 SGHNT, CDR2 YYREEE (reference sequence). The CDR3 has 16 residues. Trimming took 3 bases from V and 3 from J; bases not matched to a gene: 4. CDR3 in amino acids: CASSSGTSGDTGELFF. CDR3 in DNA: TGTGCCAGCAGCTCCGGGACTAGCGGAGACACCGGGGAGCTGTTTTTT.

The V gene is TRBV5-1, the J gene TRBJ2-3; 9 bases align to TRBD2. Trimming took 0 bases from V and 2 from J; bases not matched to a gene: 7. Germline loops: CDR1 SGHRS, CDR2 YFSETQ. CDR3 length: 17 amino acids. CDR3: CASSLGGLARSTDTQYF. The CDR3 DNA reads TGCGCCAGCAGCTTGGGGGGACTAGCTCGATCCACAGATACGCAGTATTTT.

This chain connects TRBV28 to TRBJ1-2, with 7 nucleotides matching TRBD1. Germline V CDR1 and CDR2: MDHEN, SYDVKM. The CDR3 runs 16 residues. After removal of 4 bases from V and 8 bases from J, the junction contained 16 bases not matched to a gene. This CDR3 is CASSSSGTAIPYGYTF. In DNA, the CDR3 is TGTGCCAGCAGTTCATCGGGGACAGCGATTCCCTACGGCTACACCTTC.

This chain links TRBV9 with TRBJ2-3; TRBD1 aligns across 10 bases. The length of the CDR3 is 14 residues. V trimming: 3 bases; J trimming: 7 bases; junction bases outside the gene matches: 5. The germline CDR1 and CDR2 sequences are SGDLS and YYNGEE. CDR3 coding DNA: TGTGCCAGCAGCGCCGGACAGGGGGGTTATACGCAGTATTTT. It yields the protein CASSAGQGGYTQYF.

J is TRBJ2-5 and V is TRBV11-2; tentatively, D is TRBD2 (5 bases). Germline assignment: CDR1 SGHAT and CDR2 FQNNGV. V was cut by 5 bases and J by 3 bases, with 19 bases left in between. The CDR3 totals 16 residues. The CDR3 sequence is CASSQGRGGLEETQYF. CDR3 coding DNA: TGTGCCAGCAGCCAAGGTCGCGGCGGGTTGGAAGAGACCCAGTACTTC.

The rearrangement uses TRBV2 and TRBJ1-1, with D tentatively TRBD1 (5 bases). From germline, CDR1 is SNHLY and CDR2 FYNNEI. The length of the CDR3 is 12 residues. Trimming removed 7 bases at V and 6 bases at J, with 12 bases between. The CDR3 region is CASTGEWAEAFF. Written as DNA, the CDR3 is TGTGCCAGCACGGGGGAATGGGCTGAAGCTTTCTTT.

The J gene is TRBJ1-3, the V gene TRBV6-1; D possibly corresponds to TRBD1 (6 bases). Germline values: CDR1 MNHNS, CDR2 SASEGT. Trimming removed 4 bases from V and 6 bases from J, with 13 bases in between. The CDR3 runs to 14 residues. For the CDR3, the DNA is TGTGCCAGCAGTGGAACAGGGAGCGAAAACACCATATATTTT. Protein sequence: CASSGTGSENTIYF.

The chain carries TRBV28 and TRBJ1-5; the D gene is possibly TRBD1 (5 bases). The CDR3 has 14 amino acids. The V gene lost 8 bases and the J gene lost 3 bases, with 14 bases spanning the gap. Germline values: CDR1 MDHEN, CDR2 SYDVKM. The CDR3 region is CASESTEPNQPQHF. CDR3 DNA: TGTGCCAGCGAATCGACAGAGCCCAATCAGCCCCAGCATTTT. Supplemented by reference TRBV28 and TRBJ1-5, the full variable domain reads DVKVTQSSRYLVKRTGEKVFLECVQDMDHENMFWYRQDPGLGLRLIYFSYDVKMKEKGDIPEGYSVSREKKERFSLILESASTNQTSMYLCASESTEPNQPQHFGDGTRLSIL.

A few counts support this clone. The chain employs TRBV5-4 and TRBJ2-3, with 14 bases lining up with TRBD2. V lost 4 bases, J lost 7 bases, and 5 bases stayed unmatched. The CDR3 extends over 15 amino acids. Germline V gene data show CDR1 as SGHNT and CDR2 as YYREEE (reference sequence). The chain's CDR3 is CASSAGTSGSYTQYF. The CDR3 nucleotides read TGTGCCAGCAGCGCTGGGACTAGCGGGAGTTATACGCAGTATTTT.

Written as DNA, the CDR3 is TGTGCCAGCAGCGAGTGGGGCCTCCAAGAGACCCAGTACTTC. Residues: CASSEWGLQETQYF. The chain links TRBV9 to TRBJ2-5; D is perhaps TRBD1 (5 bases). V was clipped by 3 bases and J by 1 base, with 10 bases between them. The CDR3 has 14 residues. Germline CDR1 and CDR2: SGDLS and YYNGEE.

The chain uses TRBV9 and TRBJ1-1, with D possibly TRBD1 on 5 matching bases. The CDR3 is made up of 15 amino acids. Germline loops: CDR1 SGDLS, CDR2 YYNGEE. Trimming took 7 bases from V and 4 from J, leaving 20 bases between them. CDR3 amino acids: CASGPSGGWSTEAFF. As DNA, the CDR3 is TGTGCCAGCGGCCCGTCGGGGGGGTGGAGCACTGAAGCTTTCTTT.

The J gene is TRBJ1-2, the V gene TRBV4-1, with D possibly being TRBD1 (5 bases). CDR3 length: 16 residues. Trimming took 0 bases from V and 6 from J, leaving 17 bases between them. CDR1 is MGHRA and CDR2 is YSYEKL in the germline V gene. The CDR3 DNA reads TGCGCCAGCAGCCAAGACCCGGCCGGGAGGGGAGATGGCTACACCTTC. It encodes CASSQDPAGRGDGYTF.

CDR3 loop: CASSPGQFLLANYGYTF. The CDR3 coding sequence is TGTGCCAGCAGCCCAGGACAGTTTCTACTAGCTAACTATGGCTACACCTTC. J is TRBJ1-2 and V is TRBV9; a weak D match, TRBD1 (6 bases). CDR1 is SGDLS and CDR2 is YYNGEE in the germline V gene. V was shortened by 4 bases and J by 0 bases, with 19 bases between the two germline ends. This CDR3 contains 17 residues.